This T cell receptor beta chain was documented in a study of CXCR3-negative and CXCR3-positive naive CD8 T cells. As for the study in general: A total of 110 million to 150 million TRB reads was generated, with about 1.5 +/- 0.3 million per library. Notes on the study in general: For naive cells, CXCR3-negative and CXCR3-positive subsets had similar TRBV-TRBJ usage; for memory cells, usage differed. Memory CD8+ cells showed much lower diversity, while both naive subsets displayed comparably high diversity. Fresh PBMCs went into most assays, and CXCR3 expression partly declined after cryopreservation. More hydrophobic TRB CDR3s were found in CXCR3-positive naive cells than in CXCR3-negative naive cells.

The CDR3 is made up of 13 amino acids. Germline CDR1 and CDR2: MNHEY and SVGAGI. It was by 5' RACE with UMI labels that the TRB cDNA libraries were prepared. TCRdb derives one entry per CDR3 protein from the 5' RACE reads, leaving out DNA. The sample has roughly 99,000 distinct CDR3 sequences. Of note for this clonotype: Its antigen is not known.

Sequencing was carried out using naive CXCR3+ CD8+ T cells from blood. Subset here: CD45RO-CCR7+CD27+CD95- naive CD8+ T cells expressing CXCR3 (TNR3+). This sequence was found in a human donor in good health. Some clones in this sample may be carry-over from other donors' samples. The chain joins TRBV6-5 to TRBJ2-1. The CDR3 loop is CASRAFSYNEQFF.